This TCR beta chain is from a study of blood T cells in healthy people across ages. Primed by a sample-barcoded 5' primer and a J-beta primer mix, a second PCR proceeded for about 6 to 12 cycles. One entry per CDR3 protein results from TCRdb running MiXCR on the 5' RACE reads. This sample has about 1.1 million distinct CDR3 sequences, with roughly two fifths found just once. Study outcomes and limitations: Long-lived donors had more naive CD4+ cells and higher diversity than aged donors.

The sample holds a few counts of this clonotype. Antigen unknown. The V gene end was trimmed by 0 bases and the J gene end by 10 bases; junction bases not matched to a gene: 11. Germline V gene data show CDR1 as MGHRA and CDR2 as YSYEKL. The CDR3 length is 16 residues. The draw of peripheral blood yielded ten milliliters from each donor. Every sample yielded at least 6 million isolated PBMCs. This sequence joins TRBV4-1 and TRBJ2-1; TRBD2 matches at 8 bases. Sequencing was performed on blood. The origin of this receptor is a man between 18 and 35 years old in good health. CDR3 region: CASSQERLAGAGEQFF. CDR3 nucleotide sequence: TGCGCCAGCAGCCAAGAGAGGCTAGCGGGTGCAGGAGAGCAGTTCTTC.